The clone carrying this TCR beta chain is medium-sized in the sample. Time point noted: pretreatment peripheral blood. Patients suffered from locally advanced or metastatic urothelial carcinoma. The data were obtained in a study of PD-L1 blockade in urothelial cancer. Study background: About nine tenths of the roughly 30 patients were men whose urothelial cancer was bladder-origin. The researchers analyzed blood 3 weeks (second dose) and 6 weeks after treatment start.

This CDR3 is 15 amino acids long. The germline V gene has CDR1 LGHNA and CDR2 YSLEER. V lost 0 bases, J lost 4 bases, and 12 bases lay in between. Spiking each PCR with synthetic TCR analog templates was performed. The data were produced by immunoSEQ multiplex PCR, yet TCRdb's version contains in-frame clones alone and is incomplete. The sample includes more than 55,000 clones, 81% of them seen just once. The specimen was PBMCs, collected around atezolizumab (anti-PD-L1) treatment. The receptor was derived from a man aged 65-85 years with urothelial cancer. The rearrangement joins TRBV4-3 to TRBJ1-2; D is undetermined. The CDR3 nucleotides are TGCGCCAGCAGCCAAGATGAGCAGAGCGGCTATGGCTACACCTTC. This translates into CASSQDEQSGYGYTF.